The next 14 T cell receptor beta chains were all read from a single sample in a study of blood T cells in healthy people across ages. A J-beta primer mix and a sample-barcoded 5' primer were used in a second PCR of roughly 6 to 11 cycles. One entry per CDR3 protein, called by TCRdb with MiXCR from the 5' RACE reads. The sample holds approximately 1.5 million distinct CDR3 sequences, about 31% seen once. Sequenced input: blood. These receptors were collected from a woman aged 25 to 39 in good health.

This clonotype appeared a few times. V usage is TRBV14 and J usage is TRBJ2-7; TRBD2 is a possible D gene (6 bases). CDR3 size: 17 residues. Between the trimmed V and J ends, which lost 0 bases and 0 bases, there was a span of 15 bases. Germline CDR1 is SGHDN and CDR2 is FVKESK. CDR3 sequence reads: CASSQDFFGGLSYEQYF. The CDR3 bases are TGTGCCAGCAGCCAAGATTTTTTTGGGGGACTCTCCTACGAGCAGTACTTC.

This clonotype was detected only a few times. The chain recombines TRBV7-2 with TRBJ2-5, with TRBD2 identical over 8 bases. The V segment lost 2 bases and the J segment 11 bases; nucleotides outside the gene matches: 16. Germline V CDR1 and CDR2: SGHTA, FQGNSA. The CDR3 loop spans 16 amino acids. The CDR3 DNA follows: TGTGCCAGCAGCTTATGGATAGCGGGAATCTACAATGAGCAGTACTTC. It specifies CASSLWIAGIYNEQYF.

This clonotype was observed once. This may arise from a read error, as a much more abundant clone is one base away. V and J are TRBV5-5 and TRBJ2-6; D might be TRBD1 (5 bases). Germline values: CDR1 SGHKS, CDR2 YYEKEE (reference sequence). The CDR3 has 15 residues. The CDR3 DNA reads TGTGCCAGCAGCTTGGATCCCTCTGGGGCCAACGTCCGGACTTTC. This sequence encodes CASSLDPSGANVRTF.

For this clonotype: A much larger clonotype is one base distant, so this may be a read error. The chain is built from TRBV29-1 and TRBJ2-7, with TRBD1 matching over 10 bases. Germline V gene lookup returns CDR1 SQVTM and CDR2 ANQGSEA. This CDR3 has 14 residues. CDR3 amino acids: CRVAFRDRGYEQYF. CDR3 nucleotide sequence: TGCCGCGTTGCATTCCGGGACAGGGGCTACGAGCAGTACTTC.

The genes are TRBV5-1 and TRBJ2-7; TRBD1 aligns across 9 bases. The V segment lost 2 bases and the J segment 8 bases; nucleotides outside the gene matches: 8. CDR1 is SGHRS and CDR2 is YFSETQ in the germline V gene. The CDR3 sequence is 14 residues long. The CDR3 reads CASSFGKTGGKQYF. The DNA of the CDR3 is TGCGCCAGCAGCTTTGGTAAAACAGGGGGCAAGCAGTACTTC. Variable domain in full (rest from reference TRBV5-1 and TRBJ2-7): KAGVTQTPRYLIKTRGQQVTLSCSPISGHRSVSWYQQTPGQGLQFLFEYFSETQRNKGNFPGRFSGRQFSNSRSEMNVSTLELGDSALYLCASSFGKTGGKQYFGPGTRLTVT.

This CDR3 is CASSLNASGCNSLAQYF. The CDR3, as DNA: TGTGCCAGCAGCTTAAATGCGTCGGGGTGCAACTCGTTGGCCCAGTACTTC. V gene TRBV7-3 combines with J gene TRBJ2-5, with D tentatively TRBD2 (5 bases). Trimming shortened V by 1 base and J by 9 bases, and 24 bases separated the two germline ends. From germline, CDR1 is SGHTA and CDR2 FQGTGA. The CDR3 runs to 17 residues.

This clonotype was seen only a few times. V usage is TRBV4-1 and J usage is TRBJ2-7; D gene unclear. With 0 bases removed from V and 4 bases from J, the gap between germline ends came to 10 bases. The CDR3 is 14 amino acids. Germline values: CDR1 MGHRA, CDR2 YSYEKL. The CDR3 DNA reads as TGCGCCAGCAGCCAAGATCATCTGGGGTACGAGCAGTACTTC. Residues: CASSQDHLGYEQYF.

V usage is TRBV11-2 and J usage is TRBJ2-5, with a possible D match to TRBD1 (6 bases). Trimming left V 4 bases short and J 1 base short, with 16 bases between. The CDR3 covers 16 residues. Germline V CDR1 and CDR2: SGHAT, FQNNGV. The CDR3, as DNA: TGTGCCAGCAGCTCCGGCACAGGGAAGACCCAAGAGACCCAGTACTTC. Protein product: CASSSGTGKTQETQYF.

The V gene is TRBV5-1, the J gene TRBJ2-4; D perhaps matches TRBD2 (6 bases). The CDR3 is made up of 15 amino acids. Germline CDR1 is SGHRS and CDR2 is YFSETQ. The V gene lost 4 bases and the J gene lost 3 bases, with 14 bases spanning the gap. The CDR3 sequence: CASSPEGSGKNIQYF. CDR3 DNA: TGCGCCAGCAGCCCGGAGGGGTCGGGCAAAAACATTCAGTACTTC. The full variable domain, completed using reference TRBV5-1 and TRBJ2-4, is KAGVTQTPRYLIKTRGQQVTLSCSPISGHRSVSWYQQTPGQGLQFLFEYFSETQRNKGNFPGRFSGRQFSNSRSEMNVSTLELGDSALYLCASSPEGSGKNIQYFGAGTRLSVL.

The chain recombines TRBV7-3 with TRBJ2-3; 9 bases line up with TRBD2. V trimming: 4 bases; J trimming: 5 bases; junction bases outside the gene matches: 7. This CDR3 comprises 15 residues. Germline V gene data show CDR1 as SGHTA and CDR2 as FQGTGA. CDR3 in DNA: TGTGCCAGCAGCTACGTAGCGGGAGCACTAGATACGCAGTATTTT. Protein: CASSYVAGALDTQYF. Filled out from reference TRBV7-3 and TRBJ2-3, the complete variable domain reads GAGVSQTPSNKVTEKGKYVELRCDPISGHTALYWYRQSLGQGPEFLIYFQGTGAADDSGLPNDRFFAVRPEGSVSTLKIQRTERGDSAVYLCASSYVAGALDTQYFGPGTRLTVL.

The J gene is TRBJ2-1, the V gene TRBV4-1; 7 nucleotides agree with TRBD2. In germline, CDR1 is MGHRA, CDR2 YSYEKL. There are 16 residues in the CDR3. The V gene end was trimmed by 2 bases and the J gene end by 2 bases; junction bases not matched to a gene: 6. CDR3 sequence: CASSQLMGGTYNEQFF. CDR3 bases: TGCGCCAGCAGCCAACTCATGGGAGGGACCTACAATGAGCAGTTCTTC.

This clonotype was recorded a few times. The V call is TRBV10-3, the J call TRBJ1-1; the D gene is possibly TRBD1 (5 bases). Looked up from germline, CDR1 is ENHRY and CDR2 is SYGVKD. This CDR3 comprises 13 residues. Trimming took off 7 bases at V and 4 bases at J, with 13 bases between the two ends. The CDR3 coding sequence is TGTGCCATCAACGAGGGGCGGGGCACTGAAGCTTTCTTT. Translated, it gives CAINEGRGTEAFF.

This clonotype was seen a handful of times. The chain carries TRBV6-5 and TRBJ1-5; maybe TRBD1 (6 bases). The CDR3 is made up of 13 amino acids. Germline V gene data show CDR1 as MNHEY and CDR2 as SVGAGI. Trimming shortened V by 6 bases and J by 5 bases, and 11 bases separated the two germline ends. This CDR3 is CASRTGLDQPQHF. The DNA of the CDR3 is TGTGCCAGCAGAACAGGGTTGGATCAGCCCCAGCATTTT.

This clonotype occurred a few times. This rearrangement joins TRBV5-1 to TRBJ2-7; 7 nucleotides align to TRBD1. J was trimmed by 5 bases and V by 1 base; bases with no gene match: 6. Germline CDR1 SGHRS, CDR2 YFSETQ. This CDR3 comprises 14 residues. CDR3 in amino acids: CASSLSQGPHEQYF. For the CDR3, the DNA is TGCGCCAGCAGCTTGTCACAGGGGCCCCACGAGCAGTACTTC.